Listed here are 32 T cell receptor beta chains from one sample, sequenced in a study of T cell changes during pregnancy in multiple sclerosis. Generated by immunoSEQ multiplex PCR, the TCRdb table keeps only in-frame clones and is missing some. In the table there are roughly 61,000 clones, over 85% of which are singletons. The material sequenced was peripheral blood, taken in the first trimester of pregnancy. The receptors originated from a female donor in good health, enrolled as a control in a pregnancy study.

This chain links TRBV5-1 with TRBJ1-1; D call uncertain. The germline V and J ends were trimmed by 2 bases and 0 bases, with 14 bases remaining between them. Germline CDR1 reads SGHRS; CDR2 reads YFSETQ. The CDR3 extends over 16 amino acids. CDR3 DNA: TGCGCCAGCAGCTTATCCGAAGGAGCCTTGAACACTGAAGCTTTCTTT. This encodes CASSLSEGALNTEAFF.

This sequence joins TRBV27 and TRBJ1-2; D may be TRBD1 (6 bases). Germline CDR1 and CDR2: MNHEY and SMNVEV (reference sequence). The CDR3 is 14 residues long. Trimming left V 5 bases short and J 8 bases short, with 18 bases between. CDR3 sequence (DNA): TGTGCCAGCAGTCCCGGGGGGGGGCAACGCGGCTACACCTTC. It yields the protein CASSPGGGQRGYTF.

The chain joins TRBV28 to TRBJ2-7; 11 bases map to TRBD1. With 6 bases clipped from V and 4 bases from J, the junction kept 5 bases outside the gene matches. CDR1 is MDHEN and CDR2 is SYDVKM in the germline V gene. This CDR3 has 14 amino acids. For the CDR3, the DNA is TGTGCCAGCAGCTTAGGACAGGGGGCTTACGAGCAGTACTTC. As protein: CASSLGQGAYEQYF.

This chain uses TRBV5-1 with TRBJ2-2, with 8 positions matching TRBD2. J gave up 5 bases and V 4 bases, and 10 bases lay outside the gene matches. This CDR3 is 16 amino acids long. Germline V lookup: CDR1 SGHRS, CDR2 YFSETQ. In DNA, the CDR3 is TGCGCCAGCAGCACCGGGACTAGGGGGGCGACCGGGGAGCTGTTTTTT. Protein sequence: CASSTGTRGATGELFF.

The J gene is TRBJ2-2, the V gene TRBV11-2, with 10 bases lining up with TRBD2. The ends lost 5 bases at V and 4 bases at J; junction bases unmatched: 7. There are 16 residues in the CDR3. Germline CDR1 is SGHAT and CDR2 is FQNNGV. The CDR3 coding sequence is TGTGCCAGCAGCCGTCTAGCGGGAGTCGGCACCGGGGAGCTGTTTTTT. Its translation: CASSRLAGVGTGELFF.

CDR3 residues: CASSMRGVTEAFF. The CDR3, as DNA: TGTGCCAGTAGTATGCGAGGAGTCACTGAAGCTTTCTTT. The genes are TRBV19 and TRBJ1-1; D not certain. Deletions cut 3 bases from V and 4 bases from J, with 9 bases between. The CDR3 loop spans 13 amino acids. The germline CDR1 and CDR2 sequences are LNHDA and SQIVND (reference sequence).

V gene TRBV16 combines with J gene TRBJ1-4; 7 bases line up with TRBD1. The CDR3 length is 14 residues. Trimming took 4 bases from V and 7 from J; bases not matched to a gene: 6. The germline V gene encodes CDR1 KGHSY and CDR2 FQNENV. This CDR3 reads CASSRGGSAEKLFF. The CDR3 DNA follows: TGTGCCAGCAGCCGAGGGGGCAGCGCTGAAAAACTGTTTTTT.

This clone was seen just once. V and J are TRBV14 and TRBJ2-3; weak D call: TRBD2 (6 bases). V shed 6 bases and J shed 0 bases, with 10 bases lying between them. Germline V gene data show CDR1 as SGHDN and CDR2 as FVKESK. CDR3 length: 14 residues. DNA of the CDR3: TGTGCCAGCAGTTTGGCGGGGAGCACAGATACGCAGTATTTT. It yields the protein CASSLAGSTDTQYF.

The chain couples TRBV9 to TRBJ2-1; no firm D call. V lost 4 bases, J lost 2 bases, and 10 bases lay in between. This CDR3 is built from 14 residues. The germline V gene encodes CDR1 SGDLS and CDR2 YYNGEE. The CDR3 DNA follows: TGTGCCAGCAGCCCCTACACTACCTACAATGAGCAGTTCTTC. It codes for CASSPYTTYNEQFF.

This chain links TRBV11-3 with TRBJ2-5; 8 positions match TRBD2. The CDR3 loop spans 14 amino acids. Trimming at V came to 5 bases and at J to 5 bases, leaving 7 bases not matched to a gene. Looked up from germline, CDR1 is SGHNT and CDR2 is YENEEA. CDR3 region: CASSEAGVLETQYF. The CDR3, as DNA: TGTGCCAGCAGCGAAGCGGGAGTTTTGGAGACCCAGTACTTC.

This chain joins TRBV6-1 and TRBJ1-5; the D gene is possibly TRBD1 (5 bases). The CDR3 has 12 amino acids. V gave up 10 bases and J gave up 3 bases, with 10 bases separating them. Germline CDR1 is MNHNS and CDR2 is SASEGT. The DNA of the CDR3 is TGTGCCATCAGACAGATCAATCAGCCCCAGCATTTT. Its translation: CAIRQINQPQHF.

The chain employs TRBV30 and TRBJ1-1, with TRBD1 identical over 7 bases. The CDR3 contains 14 residues. Trimming at V came to 2 bases and at J to 7 bases, leaving 10 bases not matched to a gene. Germline CDR1 reads GTSNPN; CDR2 reads SVGIG (reference sequence). CDR3 sequence (DNA): TGTGCCTGGAGTCCCCCGAGGGGGCGGAGTGAAGCTTTCTTT. Its translation: CAWSPPRGRSEAFF.

J is TRBJ2-1 and V is TRBV19; TRBD2 aligns across 7 bases. The CDR3 spans 15 residues. V gave up 3 bases and J gave up 7 bases; unmatched junction bases: 9. Germline CDR1 and CDR2: LNHDA and SQIVND (reference sequence). CDR3 region: CASSMGAGRNNEQFF. CDR3 nucleotides: TGTGCCAGTAGTATGGGAGCGGGAAGAAATAATGAGCAGTTCTTC.

The CDR3 nucleotides read TGTGCCAGCGGGGGGGCGAACACCGGGGAGCTGTTTTTT. Translating gives CASGGANTGELFF. The chain uses TRBV9 and TRBJ2-2; TRBD2 aligns across 7 bases. CDR1 SGDLS and CDR2 YYNGEE come from the germline V gene. The CDR3 has 13 amino acids. V shed 7 bases and J 0 bases; nucleotides not matched to a gene: 0.

V and J are TRBV15 and TRBJ1-2, with a weak D call TRBD1 (5 bases). V was pared by 1 base and J by 2 bases, with 8 bases between. The CDR3 loop spans 14 amino acids. Germline V gene data show CDR1 as LNHNV and CDR2 as YYDKDF (reference sequence). CDR3 coding DNA: TGTGCCACCAGCAGAGCCGGGGGGAACTATGGCTACACCTTC. Amino acid sequence: CATSRAGGNYGYTF.

This chain connects TRBV2 to TRBJ1-2, with 11 bases aligning to TRBD1. Trimming removed 7 bases from V and 3 bases from J; junction bases left unmatched: 10. Germline V gene lookup returns CDR1 SNHLY and CDR2 FYNNEI. The CDR3 spans 16 residues. CDR3 sequence (DNA): TGTGCCAGCAATTACCGCGGGACAGGGGGTGACTATGGCTACACCTTC. Its protein is CASNYRGTGGDYGYTF.

This chain links TRBV4-1 with TRBJ1-5, with TRBD1 identical over 7 bases. Germline trimming cut 4 bases from V and 2 bases from J; bases unmatched to any gene: 5. The germline V gene has CDR1 MGHRA and CDR2 YSYEKL. The CDR3 runs to 15 residues. Written as DNA, the CDR3 is TGCGCCAGCAGCCTCGTTGGGACAGGCAATCAGCCCCAGCATTTT. Its protein is CASSLVGTGNQPQHF.

The rearrangement uses TRBV27 and TRBJ2-1; 7 nucleotides match TRBD2. Germline trimming cut 4 bases from V and 2 bases from J; bases unmatched to any gene: 8. From germline, CDR1 is MNHEY and CDR2 SMNVEV (reference sequence). This CDR3 contains 16 residues. The CDR3 DNA reads as TGTGCCAGCAGTTCCCCGGGGGGAGGCACCTACAATGAGCAGTTCTTC. Its translation is CASSSPGGGTYNEQFF.

Here the CDR3 reads CASSSSGRSSYEQYF. The CDR3 nucleotides are TGCGCCAGCAGCTCTAGCGGGAGGTCCTCCTACGAGCAGTACTTC. The chain recombines TRBV5-1 with TRBJ2-7; 11 bases line up with TRBD2. The J segment lost 0 bases and the V segment lost 3 bases, leaving 2 bases of the junction unmatched. The CDR3 spans 15 residues. Germline values: CDR1 SGHRS, CDR2 YFSETQ.

The chain recombines TRBV9 with TRBJ2-3; D might be TRBD1 (5 bases). CDR1 and CDR2 from the germline V gene are SGDLS and YYNGEE. The CDR3 has 16 amino acids. V lost 1 base and J lost 4, with 16 bases in between. CDR3 sequence reads: CASSVKGRLGADTQYF. The DNA of the CDR3 is TGTGCCAGCAGCGTAAAGGGGCGGTTAGGGGCAGATACGCAGTATTTT.

This clone turned up a few times. This chain connects TRBV7-9 to TRBJ2-3; D unclear. Germline V gene data show CDR1 as SEHNR and CDR2 as FQNEAQ (reference sequence). The V end lost 1 base, the J end lost 4 bases, and 6 bases lay between the germline ends. The CDR3 extends over 13 amino acids. CDR3 in DNA: TGTGCCAGCAGCTTAGGGTTAGCAGATACGCAGTATTTT. Its translation is CASSLGLADTQYF.

The chain employs TRBV30 and TRBJ1-2, with TRBD1 matching 9 bases. Germline CDR1 reads GTSNPN; CDR2 reads SVGIG (reference sequence). J gave up 3 bases and V 3 bases, and 8 bases lay outside the gene matches. This CDR3 is built from 15 residues. This CDR3 is CAWRPGTGSHYGYTF. In DNA form, the CDR3 reads TGTGCCTGGAGGCCGGGGACAGGGAGTCACTATGGCTACACCTTC.

The V call is TRBV15, the J call TRBJ2-5; 11 bases line up with TRBD2. Germline CDR1 and CDR2: LNHNV and YYDKDF (reference sequence). The CDR3 runs to 18 residues. Unmatched junction bases numbered 14, after V lost 5 bases and J lost 3 bases. The CDR3 is CATSLKRGLAGGKETQYF. The CDR3 nucleotides read TGTGCCACCAGCCTCAAGCGGGGTTTAGCGGGAGGGAAAGAGACCCAGTACTTC.

The V call is TRBV15, the J call TRBJ2-7, with D tentatively TRBD2 (6 bases). Looked up from germline, CDR1 is LNHNV and CDR2 is YYDKDF (reference sequence). This CDR3 has 13 amino acids. Trimming cost V 0 bases and J 5 bases, with 8 bases left between them. CDR3: CATSRDIADEQYF. In nucleotides, the CDR3 is TGTGCCACCAGCAGAGACATAGCGGACGAGCAGTACTTC.

This clone appeared once. The chain uses TRBV4-3 and TRBJ1-5; D gene unclear. V was pared by 0 bases and J by 0 bases, with 6 bases between. The CDR3 extends over 15 amino acids. The germline V gene has CDR1 LGHNA and CDR2 YSLEER. This CDR3 is CASSQDAYSNQPQHF. DNA for the CDR3: TGCGCCAGCAGCCAAGATGCGTATAGCAATCAGCCCCAGCATTTT.

The rearrangement links TRBV30 to TRBJ1-4, with D maybe TRBD1 (5 bases). The CDR3 has 15 amino acids. Trimming removed 0 bases from V and 8 bases from J, with 16 bases in between. Germline loops: CDR1 GTSNPN, CDR2 SVGIG (reference sequence). The DNA for the CDR3 is TGTGCCTGGAGTGTAGGGGCGGGCGCGGGGGAAAAACTGTTTTTT. Protein sequence: CAWSVGAGAGEKLFF.

J is TRBJ2-1 and V is TRBV6-1; 10 nucleotides line up with TRBD2. CDR1 is MNHNS, CDR2 SASEGT, per germline. CDR3 size: 16 residues. V shed 2 bases and J 2 bases; nucleotides not matched to a gene: 3. This CDR3 is CASSERLAGAYNEQFF. CDR3 DNA sequence: TGTGCCAGCAGTGAAAGGCTAGCGGGAGCCTACAATGAGCAGTTCTTC.

J is TRBJ2-3 and V is TRBV5-6; 10 nucleotides agree with TRBD2. V lost 4 bases, J lost 2 bases, and 10 bases stayed unmatched. This CDR3 is 17 amino acids long. The V gene's germline CDR1 is SGHDT and CDR2 YYEEEE. CDR3 sequence: CASSRRSTSGITDTQYF. Here the CDR3 DNA reads TGTGCCAGCAGCCGCCGTTCCACTAGCGGGATCACAGATACGCAGTATTTT. The whole variable domain, remainder taken from reference TRBV5-6 and TRBJ2-3, is DAGVTQSPTHLIKTRGQQVTLRCSPKSGHDTVSWYQQALGQGPQFIFQYYEEEERQRGNFPDRFSGHQFPNYSSELNVNALLLGDSALYLCASSRRSTSGITDTQYFGPGTRLTVL.

The CDR3 coding sequence is TGTGCCAGCAGATCTGGACAGTCGTACGAGCAGTACTTC. Amino acid sequence: CASRSGQSYEQYF. V usage is TRBV7-9 and J usage is TRBJ2-7; possibly TRBD1 for D (6 bases). The V end was cut by 6 bases, the J end by 4 bases, with 13 bases between. The germline CDR1 and CDR2 sequences are SEHNR and FQNEAQ (reference sequence). The CDR3 loop spans 13 amino acids.

The chain couples TRBV7-6 to TRBJ2-7; TRBD1 might be the D (6 bases). CDR1 is SGHVS, CDR2 FNYEAQ, per germline. With 0 bases removed from V and 1 base from J, the gap between germline ends came to 16 bases. The CDR3 is 17 amino acids. CDR3 amino acids: CASSLARELGGSYEQYF. CDR3 sequence (DNA): TGTGCCAGCAGCTTAGCCCGGGAATTAGGGGGTTCCTACGAGCAGTACTTC.

The chain uses TRBV15 and TRBJ1-5; 8 bases align to TRBD1. Germline CDR1 LNHNV, CDR2 YYDKDF (reference sequence). Germline trimming cut 6 bases from V and 4 bases from J; bases unmatched to any gene: 8. This CDR3 contains 15 residues. The CDR3 DNA sequence: TGTGCCACCAGTCCCTTGAGACAGGGGAATCAGCCCCAGCATTTT. Translated, it gives CATSPLRQGNQPQHF.

The chain couples TRBV4-1 to TRBJ1-5; perhaps TRBD1 as D (6 bases). Trimming removed 0 bases at V and 0 bases at J, with 9 bases between. The CDR3 consists of 16 residues. Germline V lookup: CDR1 MGHRA, CDR2 YSYEKL. The CDR3, as DNA: TGCGCCAGCAGCCAAGATAGGACAGCTAGCAATCAGCCCCAGCATTTT. Its protein product is CASSQDRTASNQPQHF.